This T cell receptor beta chain was sequenced for a study of T cell clusters in autoimmune cytopenias. Study as a whole: The median distinct TRB clonotype count was 2,000 to 2,500 per sample, from a median about 54,000 reads. Study-wide points: Compared with active autoimmune hepatitis patients, healthy donors showed 2.5 to 3-fold more exclusive TRB clusters. TRB repertoire shifts in secondary cytopenia and chronic lymphocytic leukemia mostly reflected lymphoma, not autoimmunity. Comparing secondary cytopenia with chronic lymphocytic leukemia showed no cluster-lack signature, apparently masked by lymphoma repertoire.

Multiplex touch-down PCR amplified TRB using TRB-A and TRB-B pools in one tube. TCRdb reprocessed the multiplex PCR reads; each CDR3 protein has one entry and no DNA is given. The sample has a few thousand distinct CDR3 sequences. TRB was amplified from 250 ng of peripheral blood genomic DNA per sample. This clonotype registers medium-sized (0.01 to 0.1%) by frequency. Its antigen is not identified. The sample was peripheral blood. The receptor comes from a human donor with an autoimmune cytopenia or autoimmune hepatitis (not recorded which).

This chain's CDR3 is CASPPQPFSGGFNYNEQFF. The V gene is TRBV19, the J gene TRBJ2-1; TCRdb reports TRBD2, a call that lacks DNA to check it against. The CDR3 extends over 19 amino acids. The germline CDR1 and CDR2 sequences are LNHDA and SQIVND (reference sequence).